These T cell receptor beta chains were read from a single sample in a study of blood T cell repertoires in COVID-19. Generated by immunoSEQ multiplex PCR, the TCRdb table keeps only in-frame clones and is missing some. In the table there are over 85,000 clones, about 85% of which are singletons. Sequenced input: peripheral blood. The receptors were sampled from a man between 65 and 85 years old with acute or convalescent COVID-19. Both conserved end residues are part of each CDR3. A D gene is named only where the DNA matches it firmly. The size of a clone is reported for some rows only, either as once, few or many, or as a class for expanded clones.

TRBJ1-4 | NA | NA | TRBV6-5 | TGTGCCAGCAGTCCCCAGGGAAGGAGTAATGAAAAACTGTTTTTT | CASSPQGRSNEKLFF
TRBJ1-2 | NA | NA | TRBV10-3 | TGTGCCATCAGTTCAGGTACAGATTATGGCTACACCTTC | CAISSGTDYGYTF
TRBJ1-2 | NA | NA | TRBV7-8 | TGTGCCAGCAGCCTCCGCCTGGCGGGGGACGGGGGCTATGGCTACACCTTC | CASSLRLAGDGGYGYTF
TRBJ1-1 | TRBD1 | NA | TRBV6-5 | TGTGCCAGCAGGAAAGACAGGGCGAACACTGAAGCTTTCTTT | CASRKDRANTEAFF
TRBJ1-1 | TRBD1 | once | TRBV6-5 | TGTGCCAGCAGTTACGGACAGGGTAGGGTCGCTGAAGCTTTCTTT | CASSYGQGRVAEAFF
TRBJ2-5 | TRBD2 | NA | TRBV29-1 | TGCAGCGTCGTAGCGGGGGGGAGGGAGACCCAGTACTTC | CSVVAGGRETQYF
TRBJ1-1 | NA | once | TRBV15 | TGTGCCACCAGCAGAGATTATCAGGGACTGGGGAACACTGAAGCTTTCTTT | CATSRDYQGLGNTEAFF
TRBJ2-7 | TRBD1 | NA | TRBV7-9 | TGTGCCAGCAGCCGAGAGGGGGCTAACTACGAGCAGTACTTC | CASSREGANYEQYF
TRBJ2-2 | TRBD1 | NA | TRBV19 | TGTGCCAGCAGAGACAGGGGTAACACCGGGGAGCTGTTTTTT | CASRDRGNTGELFF
TRBJ1-6 | NA | NA | TRBV6-1 | TGTGCCAGCAGTGAAGTTCAGGGGAGAGGGAATTCACCCCTCCACTTT | CASSEVQGRGNSPLHF
TRBJ2-7 | TRBD2 | NA | TRBV7-2 | TGTGCCAGCAGCTTAGTCCGACTAGCGGGGGGCGACGAGCAGTACTTC | CASSLVRLAGGDEQYF
TRBJ1-4 | NA | NA | TRBV2 | TGTGCCAGCAGTTACAGCCAAAATGGGCAATCTAATGAAAAACTGTTTTTT | CASSYSQNGQSNEKLFF
TRBJ2-7 | TRBD2 | many | TRBV28 | TGTGCCAGCAGTTTGGGAGGGAGCTCCTACGAGCAGTACTTC | CASSLGGSSYEQYF
TRBJ1-6 | TRBD1 | few | TRBV29-1 | TGCAGCGTTGGGTCGGACAGGGGTTCACCCCTCCACTTT | CSVGSDRGSPLHF
TRBJ1-4 | NA | NA | TRBV2 | TGTGCCACCCGAGACTTTGGGGAAAAACTGTTTTTT | CATRDFGEKLFF
TRBJ1-2 | TRBD1 | NA | TRBV9 | TGTGCCAGCACCGAAGGGACAGAGTATGGCTACACCTTC | CASTEGTEYGYTF